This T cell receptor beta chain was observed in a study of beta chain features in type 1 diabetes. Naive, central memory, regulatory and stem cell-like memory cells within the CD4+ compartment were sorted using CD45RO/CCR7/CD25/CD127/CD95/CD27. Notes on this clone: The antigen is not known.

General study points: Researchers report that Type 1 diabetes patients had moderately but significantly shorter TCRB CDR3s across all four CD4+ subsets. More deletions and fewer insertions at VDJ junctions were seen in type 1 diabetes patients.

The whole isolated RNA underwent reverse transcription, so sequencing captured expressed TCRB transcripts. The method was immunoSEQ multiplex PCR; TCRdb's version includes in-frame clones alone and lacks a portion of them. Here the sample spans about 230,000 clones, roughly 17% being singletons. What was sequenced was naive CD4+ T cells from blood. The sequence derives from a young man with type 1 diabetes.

This chain's CDR3 is CASSLLGGRNTGELFF. CDR3 bases: TGTGCCAGCAGCTTACTCGGCGGGAGGAACACCGGGGAGCTGTTTTTT. The chain is built from TRBV7-6 and TRBJ2-2, with TRBD2 identical over 7 bases. The germline V gene encodes CDR1 SGHVS and CDR2 FNYEAQ. CDR3 size: 16 residues. The J segment lost 1 base and the V segment lost 2 bases, leaving 4 bases of the junction unmatched.